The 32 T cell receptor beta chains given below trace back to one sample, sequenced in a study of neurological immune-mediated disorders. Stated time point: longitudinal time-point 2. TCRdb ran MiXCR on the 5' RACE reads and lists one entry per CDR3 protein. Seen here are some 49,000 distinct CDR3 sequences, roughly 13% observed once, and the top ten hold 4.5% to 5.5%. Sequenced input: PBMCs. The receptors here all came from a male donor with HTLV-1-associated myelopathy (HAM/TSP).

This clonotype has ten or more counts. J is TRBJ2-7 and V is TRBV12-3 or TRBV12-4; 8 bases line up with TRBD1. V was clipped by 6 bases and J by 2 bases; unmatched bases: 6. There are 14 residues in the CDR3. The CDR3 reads CASSLGDRPYEQYF. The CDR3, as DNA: TGTGCCAGCAGCCTAGGGGACAGGCCCTACGAGCAGTACTTC.

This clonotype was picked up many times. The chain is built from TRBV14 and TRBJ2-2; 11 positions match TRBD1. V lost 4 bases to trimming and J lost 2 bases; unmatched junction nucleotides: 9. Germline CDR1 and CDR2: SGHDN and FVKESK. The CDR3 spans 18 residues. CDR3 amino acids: CASSRGYGTGGNTGELFF. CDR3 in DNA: TGTGCCAGCAGCCGAGGATACGGGACAGGGGGTAACACCGGGGAGCTGTTTTTT.

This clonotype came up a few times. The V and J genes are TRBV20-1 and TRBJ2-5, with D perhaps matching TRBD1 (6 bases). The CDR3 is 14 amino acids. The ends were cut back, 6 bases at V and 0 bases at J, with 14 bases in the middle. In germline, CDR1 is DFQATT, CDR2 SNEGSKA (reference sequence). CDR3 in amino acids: CSAGNDRYQETQYF. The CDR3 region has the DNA TGCAGTGCGGGTAATGACAGGTACCAAGAGACCCAGTACTTC.

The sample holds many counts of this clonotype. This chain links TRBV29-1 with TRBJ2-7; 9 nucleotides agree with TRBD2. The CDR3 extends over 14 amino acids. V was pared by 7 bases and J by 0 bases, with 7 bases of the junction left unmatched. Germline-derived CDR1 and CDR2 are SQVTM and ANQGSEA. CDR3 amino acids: CSAAGGVGSYEQYF. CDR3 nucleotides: TGCAGCGCTGCGGGGGGGGTGGGCTCCTACGAGCAGTACTTC.

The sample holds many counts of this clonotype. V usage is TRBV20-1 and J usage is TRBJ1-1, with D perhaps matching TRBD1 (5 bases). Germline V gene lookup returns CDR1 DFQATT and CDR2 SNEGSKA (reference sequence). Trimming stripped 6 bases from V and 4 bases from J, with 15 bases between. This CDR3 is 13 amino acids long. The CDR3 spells CSAVSSGGTEAFF. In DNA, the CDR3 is TGCAGTGCAGTCTCCTCGGGGGGCACTGAAGCTTTCTTT.

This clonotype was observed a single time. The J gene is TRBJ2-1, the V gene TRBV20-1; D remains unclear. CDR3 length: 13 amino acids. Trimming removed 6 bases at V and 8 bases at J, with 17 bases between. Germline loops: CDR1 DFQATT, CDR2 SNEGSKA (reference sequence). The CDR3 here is CSAPRPSGHEQFF. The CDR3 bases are TGCAGTGCCCCCCGCCCCTCCGGGCATGAGCAGTTCTTC.

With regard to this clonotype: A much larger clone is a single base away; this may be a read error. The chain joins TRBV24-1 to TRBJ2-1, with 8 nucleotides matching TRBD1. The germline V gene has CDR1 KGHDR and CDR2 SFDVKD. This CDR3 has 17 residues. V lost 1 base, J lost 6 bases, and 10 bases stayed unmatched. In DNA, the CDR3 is TGTGCCACCAGTGATTTCAGAGGCCAGGGGGCAGCCAATGAGCAGTTCTTC. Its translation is CATSDFRGQGAANEQFF.

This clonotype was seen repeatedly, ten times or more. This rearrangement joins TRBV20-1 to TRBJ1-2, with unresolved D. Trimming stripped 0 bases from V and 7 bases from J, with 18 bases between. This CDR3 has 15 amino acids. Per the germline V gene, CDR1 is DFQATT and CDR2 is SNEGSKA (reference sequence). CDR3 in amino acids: CSARDRVSGFGGYTF. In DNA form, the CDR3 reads TGCAGTGCTAGAGATCGAGTATCGGGCTTCGGTGGCTACACCTTC.

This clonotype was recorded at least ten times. This CDR3 reads CASIDRGGFHEQFF. In DNA, the CDR3 is TGTGCCAGCATTGACAGGGGGGGTTTCCATGAGCAGTTCTTC. The chain is built from TRBV12-3 or TRBV12-4 and TRBJ2-1; 9 bases are a match to TRBD1. The trim removed 7 bases at V and 8 bases at J, leaving 9 bases unmatched. CDR3 length equals 14 residues.

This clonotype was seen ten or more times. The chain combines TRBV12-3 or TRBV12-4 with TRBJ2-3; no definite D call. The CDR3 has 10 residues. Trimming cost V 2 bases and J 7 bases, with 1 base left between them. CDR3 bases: TGTGCCAGCAGTTTATATACGCAGTATTTT. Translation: CASSLYTQYF.

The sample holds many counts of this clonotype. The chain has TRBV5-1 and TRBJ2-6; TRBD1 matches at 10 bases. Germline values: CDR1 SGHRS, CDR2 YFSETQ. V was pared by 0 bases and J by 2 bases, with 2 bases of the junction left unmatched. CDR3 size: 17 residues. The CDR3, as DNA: TGCGCCAGCAGCTTGGGGACAGGGGGAGCTGGGGCCAACGTCCTGACTTTC. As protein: CASSLGTGGAGANVLTF.

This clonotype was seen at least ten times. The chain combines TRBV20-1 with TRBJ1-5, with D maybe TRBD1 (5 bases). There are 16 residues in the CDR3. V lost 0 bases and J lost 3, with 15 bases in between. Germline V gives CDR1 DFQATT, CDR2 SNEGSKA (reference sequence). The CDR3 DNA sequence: TGCAGTGCTAGAGATACGGGGCGCTCGGACAATCAGCCCCAGCATTTT. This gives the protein CSARDTGRSDNQPQHF.

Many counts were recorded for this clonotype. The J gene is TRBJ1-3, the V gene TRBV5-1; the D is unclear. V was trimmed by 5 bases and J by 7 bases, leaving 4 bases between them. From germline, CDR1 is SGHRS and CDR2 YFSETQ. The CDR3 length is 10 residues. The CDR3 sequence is CASRRNTIYF. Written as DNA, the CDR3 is TGCGCCAGCAGGAGGAACACCATATATTTT.

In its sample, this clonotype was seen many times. The CDR3, as DNA: TGTGCCAGCAGCTTGCCAGGAGCTACCTACGAGCAGTACTTC. Amino acid sequence: CASSLPGATYEQYF. The chain couples TRBV5-6 to TRBJ2-7, with D unresolved. The CDR3 has 14 residues. The V gene's germline CDR1 is SGHDT and CDR2 YYEEEE. V lost 1 base, J lost 2 bases, and 10 bases lay in between.

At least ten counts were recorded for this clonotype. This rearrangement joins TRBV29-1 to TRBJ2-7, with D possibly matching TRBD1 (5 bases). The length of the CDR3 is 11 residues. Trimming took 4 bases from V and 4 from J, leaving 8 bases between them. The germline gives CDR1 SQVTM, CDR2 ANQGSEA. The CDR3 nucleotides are TGCAGCGTTGGGGGCTTGTACGAGCAGTACTTC. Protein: CSVGGLYEQYF.

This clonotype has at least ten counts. CDR3 nucleotides: TGTGCCAGCTCACCACAGGGCTACTCGAACGAGCAGTACTTC. Residues: CASSPQGYSNEQYF. The chain joins TRBV18 to TRBJ2-7, with unresolved D. The V end lost 1 base, the J end lost 5 bases, and 12 bases lay between the germline ends. Germline CDR1 is KGHSH and CDR2 is LQKENI. The CDR3 sequence is 14 residues long.

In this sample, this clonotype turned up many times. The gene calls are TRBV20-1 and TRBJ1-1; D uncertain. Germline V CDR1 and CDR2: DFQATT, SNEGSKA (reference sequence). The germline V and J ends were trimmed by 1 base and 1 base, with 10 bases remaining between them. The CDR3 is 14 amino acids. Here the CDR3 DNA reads TGCAGTGCTAGAGGGGGAAGCGGGAACACTGAAGCTTTCTTT. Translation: CSARGGSGNTEAFF.

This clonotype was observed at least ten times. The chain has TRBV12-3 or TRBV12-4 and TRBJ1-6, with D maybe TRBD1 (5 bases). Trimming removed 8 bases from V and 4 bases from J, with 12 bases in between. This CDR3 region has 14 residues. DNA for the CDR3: TGTGCCAGCCACCGGGACGGATATAATTCACCCCTCCACTTT. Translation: CASHRDGYNSPLHF.

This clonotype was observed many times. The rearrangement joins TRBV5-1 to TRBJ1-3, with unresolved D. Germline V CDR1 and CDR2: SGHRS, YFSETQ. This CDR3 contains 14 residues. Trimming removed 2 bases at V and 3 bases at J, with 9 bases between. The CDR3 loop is CASSFSPDGNTIYF. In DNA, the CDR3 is TGCGCCAGCAGCTTTTCGCCCGATGGAAACACCATATATTTT.

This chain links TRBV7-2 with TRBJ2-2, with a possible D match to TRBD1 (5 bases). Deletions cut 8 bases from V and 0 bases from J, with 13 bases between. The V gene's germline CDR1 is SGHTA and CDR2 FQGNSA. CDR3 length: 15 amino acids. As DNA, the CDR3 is TGTGCCAGCTCCCAGACAGCCGCGAACACCGGGGAGCTGTTTTTT. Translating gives CASSQTAANTGELFF.

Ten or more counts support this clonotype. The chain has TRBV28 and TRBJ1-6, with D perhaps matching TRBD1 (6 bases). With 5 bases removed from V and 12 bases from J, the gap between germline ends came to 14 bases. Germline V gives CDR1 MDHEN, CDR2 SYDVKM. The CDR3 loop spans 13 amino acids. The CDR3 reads CASSPSQGGPLHF. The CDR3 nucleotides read TGTGCCAGCAGTCCCTCACAGGGTGGACCCCTCCACTTT.

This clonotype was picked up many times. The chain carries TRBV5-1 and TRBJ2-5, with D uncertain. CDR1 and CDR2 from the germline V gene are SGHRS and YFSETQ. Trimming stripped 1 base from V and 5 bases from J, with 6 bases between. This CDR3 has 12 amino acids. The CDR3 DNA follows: TGCGCCAGCAGCTTGCTTCAGGAGACCCAGTACTTC. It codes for CASSLLQETQYF.

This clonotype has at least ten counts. The CDR3 sequence: CASSVDGYSNQPQHF. CDR3 nucleotides: TGTGCCAGCAGCGTGGACGGATATAGCAATCAGCCCCAGCATTTT. V is TRBV9 and J is TRBJ1-5; D is unresolved. Per germline, CDR1 SGDLS and CDR2 YYNGEE. The V and J ends lost 2 bases and 0 bases respectively, with 9 bases between them. There are 15 residues in the CDR3.

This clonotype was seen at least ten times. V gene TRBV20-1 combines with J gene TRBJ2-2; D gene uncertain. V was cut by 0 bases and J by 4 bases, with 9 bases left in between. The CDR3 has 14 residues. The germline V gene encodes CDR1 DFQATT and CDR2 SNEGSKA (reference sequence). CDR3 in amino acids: CSARDPRRTGELFF. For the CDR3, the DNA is TGCAGTGCTAGAGACCCAAGGCGCACCGGGGAGCTGTTTTTT.

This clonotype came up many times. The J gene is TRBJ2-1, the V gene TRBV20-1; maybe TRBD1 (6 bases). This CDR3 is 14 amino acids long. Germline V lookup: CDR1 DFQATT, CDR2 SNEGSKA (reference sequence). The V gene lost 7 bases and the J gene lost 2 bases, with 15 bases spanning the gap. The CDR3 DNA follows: TGCAGTGGCCTGGACAGTATCCCCTACAATGAGCAGTTCTTC. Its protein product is CSGLDSIPYNEQFF.

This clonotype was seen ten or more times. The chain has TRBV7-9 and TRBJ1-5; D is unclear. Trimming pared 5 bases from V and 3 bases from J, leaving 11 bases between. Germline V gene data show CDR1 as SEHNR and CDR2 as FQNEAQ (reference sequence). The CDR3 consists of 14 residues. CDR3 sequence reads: CASSPDGFNQPQHF. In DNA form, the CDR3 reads TGTGCCAGCAGCCCTGACGGTTTCAATCAGCCCCAGCATTTT.

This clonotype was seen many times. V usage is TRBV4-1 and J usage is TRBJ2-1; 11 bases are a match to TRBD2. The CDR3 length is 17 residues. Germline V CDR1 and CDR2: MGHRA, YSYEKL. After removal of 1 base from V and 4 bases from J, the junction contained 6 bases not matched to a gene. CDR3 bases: TGCGCCAGCAGCCAAGGCCTACTAGCGGGGGAGTACAATGAGCAGTTCTTC. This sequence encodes CASSQGLLAGEYNEQFF.

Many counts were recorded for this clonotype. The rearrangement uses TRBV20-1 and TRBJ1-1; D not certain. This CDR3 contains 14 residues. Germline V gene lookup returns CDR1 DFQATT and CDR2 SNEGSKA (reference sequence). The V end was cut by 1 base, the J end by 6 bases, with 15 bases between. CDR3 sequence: CSARAEGVTAEAFF. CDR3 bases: TGCAGTGCTAGAGCTGAAGGCGTAACCGCTGAAGCTTTCTTT.

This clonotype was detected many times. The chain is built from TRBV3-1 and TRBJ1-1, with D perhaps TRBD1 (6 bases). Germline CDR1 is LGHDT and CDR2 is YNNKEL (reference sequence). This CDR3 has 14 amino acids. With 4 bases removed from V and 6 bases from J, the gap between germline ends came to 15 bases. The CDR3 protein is CASSPSVGGPEAFF. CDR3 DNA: TGTGCCAGCAGCCCCTCGGTCGGGGGGCCTGAAGCTTTCTTT.

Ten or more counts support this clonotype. The CDR3 nucleotides are TGTGCCAGCAGCCCACAGGGTGGAAGTCAGCCCCAGCATTTT. Its translation: CASSPQGGSQPQHF. J is TRBJ1-5 and V is TRBV7-2; the D gene is possibly TRBD1 (6 bases). V dropped 5 bases and J dropped 6 bases, with 14 bases sitting between them. Germline CDR1 is SGHTA and CDR2 is FQGNSA. The CDR3 length is 14 residues.

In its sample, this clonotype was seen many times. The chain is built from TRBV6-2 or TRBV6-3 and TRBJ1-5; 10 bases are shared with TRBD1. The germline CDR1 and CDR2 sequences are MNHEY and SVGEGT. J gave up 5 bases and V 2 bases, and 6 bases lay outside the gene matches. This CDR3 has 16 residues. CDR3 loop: CASSYRQGARDQPQHF. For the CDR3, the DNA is TGTGCCAGCAGTTACAGACAGGGGGCAAGGGATCAGCCCCAGCATTTT.

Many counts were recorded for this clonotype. The CDR3 loop reads CASSLWAGIGEDEQFF. The CDR3, as DNA: TGTGCCAGCAGCTTATGGGCAGGGATTGGTGAGGATGAGCAGTTCTTC. The chain couples TRBV7-9 to TRBJ2-1; D may be TRBD1 (5 bases). The CDR3 loop spans 16 amino acids. The germline CDR1 and CDR2 sequences are SEHNR and FQNEAQ (reference sequence). V gave up 2 bases and J gave up 8 bases, with 19 bases separating them.